This TCR beta chain derives from a study of cytomegalovirus exposure and HLA in healthy donors. 13 Jbeta primers and 60 Vbeta primers were used for the PCR. Repertoires were generated with immunoSEQ multiplex PCR, while TCRdb's copy carries only in-frame clones and drops some. Of nearly 110,000 clones listed, 70% to 85% were seen once; the top ten hold roughly 4.2%. This CDR3 is built from 16 residues. The junction had 9 bases not matched to a gene; V was cut back by 4 bases and J by 4 bases. In germline, CDR1 is LGHNA, CDR2 YNFKEQ. Sequenced material: PBMCs. The V and J genes are TRBV4-2 and TRBJ2-7; 11 bases align to TRBD2. This TCR derives from a male donor in good health and CMV-seronegative. The CDR3 region is CASSPTRTSGFYEQYF. The CDR3 bases are TGTGCCAGCAGCCCCACCCGGACTAGCGGGTTTTACGAGCAGTACTTC.